The clone carrying this T cell receptor (beta chain) has only a few counts. The sample belongs to a study of blood T cells in healthy people across ages. From germline, CDR1 is LGHNA and CDR2 YSLEER. The CDR3 totals 16 residues. The V end lost 0 bases, the J end lost 1 base, and 11 bases lay between the germline ends. Using a J-beta primer mix together with a sample-barcoded 5' primer, a second PCR was run for roughly 6 to 11 cycles. TCRdb ran MiXCR on the 5' RACE reads and lists one entry per CDR3 protein. There are fewer than 900,000 distinct CDR3 sequences in the sample; about 40% occur only once, and around a fifth lies in the top ten.

Sample: blood. This rearrangement joins TRBV4-3 to TRBJ2-3; tentative D call: TRBD2 (6 bases). The clonotype originates from a woman in her fifties or sixties in good health. The CDR3 coding sequence is TGCGCCAGCAGCCAAGATGGGACTGGCGGCACAGATACGCAGTATTTT. Protein product: CASSQDGTGGTDTQYF.